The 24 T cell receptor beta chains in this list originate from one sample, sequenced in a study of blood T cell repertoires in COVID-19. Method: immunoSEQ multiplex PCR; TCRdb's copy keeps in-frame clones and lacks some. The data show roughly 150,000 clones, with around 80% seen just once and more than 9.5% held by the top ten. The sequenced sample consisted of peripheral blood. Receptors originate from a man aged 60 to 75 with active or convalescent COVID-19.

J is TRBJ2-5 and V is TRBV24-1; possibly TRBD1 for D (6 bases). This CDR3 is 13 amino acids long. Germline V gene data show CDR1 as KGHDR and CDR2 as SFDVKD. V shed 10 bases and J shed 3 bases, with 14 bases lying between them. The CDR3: CATQWTEEETQYF. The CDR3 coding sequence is TGTGCCACTCAATGGACAGAAGAAGAGACCCAGTACTTC.

CDR3 region: CASRHQTGATGELFF. CDR3 DNA sequence: TGTGCCAGCAGGCACCAAACAGGGGCCACCGGGGAGCTGTTTTTT. The chain carries TRBV6-5 and TRBJ2-2; 7 nucleotides agree with TRBD1. V lost 6 bases, J lost 4 bases, and 8 bases stayed unmatched. This CDR3 has 15 residues. CDR1 is MNHEY, CDR2 SVGAGI, per germline.

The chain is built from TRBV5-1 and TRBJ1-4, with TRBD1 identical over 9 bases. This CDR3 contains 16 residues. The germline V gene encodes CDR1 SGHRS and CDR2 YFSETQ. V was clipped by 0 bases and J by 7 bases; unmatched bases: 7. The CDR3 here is CASSLGDRALGEKLFF. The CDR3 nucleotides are TGCGCCAGCAGCTTGGGGGACAGGGCCCTAGGTGAAAAACTGTTTTTT. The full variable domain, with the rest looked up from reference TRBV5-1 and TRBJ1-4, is KAGVTQTPRYLIKTRGQQVTLSCSPISGHRSVSWYQQTPGQGLQFLFEYFSETQRNKGNFPGRFSGRQFSNSRSEMNVSTLELGDSALYLCASSLGDRALGEKLFFGSGTQLSVL.

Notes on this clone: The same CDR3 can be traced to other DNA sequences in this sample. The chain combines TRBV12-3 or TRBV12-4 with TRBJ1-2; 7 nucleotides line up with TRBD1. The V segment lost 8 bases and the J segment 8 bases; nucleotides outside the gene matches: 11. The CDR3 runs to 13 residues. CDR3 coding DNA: TGTGCCAGCCTACAGAAGGGGGCAATAGGCTACACCTTC. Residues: CASLQKGAIGYTF.

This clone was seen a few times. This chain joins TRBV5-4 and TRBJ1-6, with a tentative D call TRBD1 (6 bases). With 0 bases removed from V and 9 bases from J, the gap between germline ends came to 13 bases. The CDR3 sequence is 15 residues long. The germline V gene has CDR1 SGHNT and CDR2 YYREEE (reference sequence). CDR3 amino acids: CASSLEVRGSSPLHF. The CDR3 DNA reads TGTGCCAGCAGCTTGGAAGTCAGGGGATCTTCACCCCTCCACTTT.

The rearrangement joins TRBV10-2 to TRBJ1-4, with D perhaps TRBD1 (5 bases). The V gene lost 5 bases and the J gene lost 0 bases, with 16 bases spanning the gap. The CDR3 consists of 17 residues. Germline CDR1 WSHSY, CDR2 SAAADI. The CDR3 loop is CASSSLRAGATNEKLFF. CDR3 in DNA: TGCGCCAGCAGTTCTCTCAGGGCAGGAGCAACTAATGAAAAACTGTTTTTT.

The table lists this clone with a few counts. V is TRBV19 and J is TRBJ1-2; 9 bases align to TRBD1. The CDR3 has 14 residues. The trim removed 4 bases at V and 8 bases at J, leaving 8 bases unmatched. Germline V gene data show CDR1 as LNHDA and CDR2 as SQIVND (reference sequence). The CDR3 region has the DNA TGTGCCAGTAGTACTCGGGACAGGGAAAGCGGCTACACCTTC. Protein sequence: CASSTRDRESGYTF. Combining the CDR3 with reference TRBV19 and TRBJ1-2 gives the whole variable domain DGGITQSPKYLFRKEGQNVTLSCEQNLNHDAMYWYRQDPGQGLRLIYYSQIVNDFQKGDIAEGYSVSREKKESFPLTVTSAQKNPTAFYLCASSTRDRESGYTFGSGTRLTVV.

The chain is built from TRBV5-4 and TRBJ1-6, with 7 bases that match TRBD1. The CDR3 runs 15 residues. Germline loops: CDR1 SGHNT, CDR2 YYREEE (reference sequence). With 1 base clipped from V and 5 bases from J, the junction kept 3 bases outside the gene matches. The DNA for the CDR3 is TGTGCCAGCAGCTTGAACAGGGGCAATAATTCACCCCTCCACTTT. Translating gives CASSLNRGNNSPLHF.

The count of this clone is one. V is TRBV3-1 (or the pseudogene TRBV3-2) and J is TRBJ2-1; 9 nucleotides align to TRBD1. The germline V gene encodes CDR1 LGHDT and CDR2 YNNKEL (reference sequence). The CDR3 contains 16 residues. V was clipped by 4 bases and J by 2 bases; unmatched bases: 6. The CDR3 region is CASSLRTGVTYNEQFF. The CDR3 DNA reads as TGTGCCAGCAGCCTCCGGACAGGGGTAACCTACAATGAGCAGTTCTTC.

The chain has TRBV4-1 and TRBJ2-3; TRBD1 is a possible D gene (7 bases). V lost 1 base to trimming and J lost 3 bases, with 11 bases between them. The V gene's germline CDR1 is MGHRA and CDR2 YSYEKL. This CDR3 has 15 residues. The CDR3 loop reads CASSQGAGGTDTQYF. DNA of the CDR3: TGCGCCAGCAGCCAAGGCGCAGGGGGGACAGATACGCAGTATTTT.

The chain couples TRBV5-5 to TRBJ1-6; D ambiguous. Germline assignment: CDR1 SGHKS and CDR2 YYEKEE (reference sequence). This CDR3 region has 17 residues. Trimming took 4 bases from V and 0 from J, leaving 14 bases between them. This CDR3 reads CASSADIPSSYNSPLHF. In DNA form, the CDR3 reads TGTGCCAGCAGCGCCGACATCCCAAGCTCCTATAATTCACCCCTCCACTTT.

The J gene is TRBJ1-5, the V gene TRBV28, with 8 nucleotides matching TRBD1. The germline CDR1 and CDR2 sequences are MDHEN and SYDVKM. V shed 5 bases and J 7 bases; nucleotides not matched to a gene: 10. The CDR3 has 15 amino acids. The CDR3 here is CASSKGTGRVQPQHF. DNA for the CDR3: TGTGCCAGCAGTAAAGGGACAGGACGCGTCCAGCCCCAGCATTTT.

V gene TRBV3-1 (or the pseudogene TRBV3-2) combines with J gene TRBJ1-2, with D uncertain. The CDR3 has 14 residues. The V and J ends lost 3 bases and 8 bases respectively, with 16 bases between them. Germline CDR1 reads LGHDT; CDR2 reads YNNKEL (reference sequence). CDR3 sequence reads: CASSHLQSTGGYTF. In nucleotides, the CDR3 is TGTGCCAGCAGCCACCTACAGTCGACGGGGGGCTACACCTTC.

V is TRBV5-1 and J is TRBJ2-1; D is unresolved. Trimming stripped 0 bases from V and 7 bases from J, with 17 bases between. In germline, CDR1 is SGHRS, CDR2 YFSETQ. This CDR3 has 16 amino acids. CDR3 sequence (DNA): TGCGCCAGCAGCTTGGATTCTAGTTCTTTCTATAATGAGCAGTTCTTC. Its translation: CASSLDSSSFYNEQFF.

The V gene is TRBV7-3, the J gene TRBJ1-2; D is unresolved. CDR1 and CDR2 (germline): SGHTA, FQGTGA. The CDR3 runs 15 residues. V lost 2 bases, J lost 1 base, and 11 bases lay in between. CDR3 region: CASSLDGLNNYGYTF. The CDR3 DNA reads TGTGCCAGCAGCTTAGATGGCCTGAATAACTATGGCTACACCTTC.

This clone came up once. In DNA, the CDR3 is TGTGCCAGCAGCGGAGGGCGGTACACCGGGGAGCTGTTTTTT. Amino acid sequence: CASSGGRYTGELFF. This chain uses TRBV6-4 with TRBJ2-2, with D possibly TRBD2 on 6 matching bases. V lost 6 bases, J lost 3 bases, and 11 bases lay in between. The V gene's germline CDR1 is MRHNA and CDR2 SNTAGT. This CDR3 comprises 14 residues.

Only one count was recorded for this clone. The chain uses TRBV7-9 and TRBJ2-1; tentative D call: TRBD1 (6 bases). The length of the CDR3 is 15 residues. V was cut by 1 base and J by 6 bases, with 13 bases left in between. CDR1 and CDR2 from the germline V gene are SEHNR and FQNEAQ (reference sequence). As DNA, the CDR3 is TGTGCCAGCAGCTTAGGGCAGGGGCCAGTCAATGAGCAGTTCTTC. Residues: CASSLGQGPVNEQFF. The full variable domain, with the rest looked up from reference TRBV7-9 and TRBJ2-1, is DTGVSQNPRHKITKRGQNVTFRCDPISEHNRLYWYRQTLGQGPEFLTYFQNEAQLEKSRLLSDRFSAERPKGSFSTLEIQRTEQGDSAMYLCASSLGQGPVNEQFFGPGTRLTVL.

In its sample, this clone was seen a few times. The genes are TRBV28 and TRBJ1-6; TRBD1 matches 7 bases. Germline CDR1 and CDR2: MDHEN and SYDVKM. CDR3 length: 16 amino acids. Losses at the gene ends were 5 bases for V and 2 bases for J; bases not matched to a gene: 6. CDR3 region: CASSPRTGTYNSPLHF. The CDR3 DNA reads TGTGCCAGCAGTCCACGGACAGGCACCTATAATTCACCCCTCCACTTT.

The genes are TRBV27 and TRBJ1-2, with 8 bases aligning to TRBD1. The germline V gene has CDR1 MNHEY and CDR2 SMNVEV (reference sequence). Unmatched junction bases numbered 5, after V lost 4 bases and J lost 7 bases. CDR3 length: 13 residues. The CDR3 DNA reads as TGTGCCAGCAGTTATACAGGGGGGGGTGGCTACACCTTC. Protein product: CASSYTGGGGYTF.

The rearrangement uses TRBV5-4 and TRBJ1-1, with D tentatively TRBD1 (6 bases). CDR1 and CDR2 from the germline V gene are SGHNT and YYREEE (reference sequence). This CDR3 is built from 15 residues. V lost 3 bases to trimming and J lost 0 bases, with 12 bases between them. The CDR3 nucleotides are TGTGCCAGCAGCTCCTCGACAGGTTTGAACACTGAAGCTTTCTTT. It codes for CASSSSTGLNTEAFF. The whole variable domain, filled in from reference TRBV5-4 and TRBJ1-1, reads ETGVTQSPTHLIKTRGQQVTLRCSSQSGHNTVSWYQQALGQGPQFIFQYYREEENGRGNFPPRFSGLQFPNYSSELNVNALELDDSALYLCASSSSTGLNTEAFFGQGTRLTVV.

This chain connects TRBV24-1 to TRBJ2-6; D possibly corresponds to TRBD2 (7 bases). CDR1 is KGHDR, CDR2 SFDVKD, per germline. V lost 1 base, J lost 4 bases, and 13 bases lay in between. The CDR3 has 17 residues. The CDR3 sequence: CATSDFSGGPGANVLTF. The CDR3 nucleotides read TGTGCCACCAGTGATTTCTCCGGGGGGCCCGGGGCCAACGTCCTGACTTTC.

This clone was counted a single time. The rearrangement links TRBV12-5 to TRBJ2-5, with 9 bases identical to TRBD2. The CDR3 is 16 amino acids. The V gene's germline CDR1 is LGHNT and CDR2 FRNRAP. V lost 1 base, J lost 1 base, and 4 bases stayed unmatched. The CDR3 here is CASGLGLAGSQETQYF. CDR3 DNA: TGTGCTAGTGGTTTGGGCCTAGCGGGATCCCAAGAGACCCAGTACTTC.

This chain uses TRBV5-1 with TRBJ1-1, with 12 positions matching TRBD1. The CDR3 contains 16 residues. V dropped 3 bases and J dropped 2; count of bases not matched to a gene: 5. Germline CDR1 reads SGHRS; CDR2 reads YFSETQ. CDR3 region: CASSSGTGGANTEAFF. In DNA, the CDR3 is TGCGCCAGCAGCTCAGGGACAGGGGGCGCAAACACTGAAGCTTTCTTT.

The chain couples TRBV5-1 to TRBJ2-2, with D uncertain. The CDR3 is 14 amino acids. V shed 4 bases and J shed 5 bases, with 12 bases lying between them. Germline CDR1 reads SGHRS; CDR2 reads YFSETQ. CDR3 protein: CASSLGEHTGELFF. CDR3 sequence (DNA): TGCGCCAGCAGCCTGGGCGAGCATACCGGGGAGCTGTTTTTT. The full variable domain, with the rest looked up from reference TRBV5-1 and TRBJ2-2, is KAGVTQTPRYLIKTRGQQVTLSCSPISGHRSVSWYQQTPGQGLQFLFEYFSETQRNKGNFPGRFSGRQFSNSRSEMNVSTLELGDSALYLCASSLGEHTGELFFGEGSRLTVL.